This T cell receptor (beta chain) was identified during a study of graft-versus-host responses after intestinal transplantation. Clones were read by immunoSEQ multiplex PCR, and TCRdb kept only the in-frame ones, dropping some. This table holds approximately 100,000 clones, less than 90% found once. With regard to this clone: Its antigen remains unknown.

This CDR3 has 15 amino acids. Germline assignment: CDR1 MNHEY and CDR2 SVGAGI. With 0 bases removed from V and 5 bases from J, the gap between germline ends came to 12 bases. Sequenced material: unstimulated CD4+ T cells sorted from spleen or lymph node cells, taken before intestinal transplant. The TCR sequence derives from a human donor who received an intestinal transplant. This sequence joins TRBV6-5 and TRBJ2-3; TRBD1 might be the D (6 bases). The CDR3 here is CASSYSWGTKDTQYF. CDR3 nucleotides: TGTGCCAGCAGTTACTCGTGGGGGACAAAAGATACGCAGTATTTT.